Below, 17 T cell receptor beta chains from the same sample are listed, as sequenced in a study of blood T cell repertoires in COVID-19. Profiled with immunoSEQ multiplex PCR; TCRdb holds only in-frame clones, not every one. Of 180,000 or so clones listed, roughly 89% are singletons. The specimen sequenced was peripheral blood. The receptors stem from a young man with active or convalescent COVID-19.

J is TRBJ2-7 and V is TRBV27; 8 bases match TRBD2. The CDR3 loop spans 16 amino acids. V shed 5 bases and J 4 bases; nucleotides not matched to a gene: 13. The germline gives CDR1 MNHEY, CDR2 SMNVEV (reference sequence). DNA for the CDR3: TGTGCCAGCAGTCCCCAACTAGCGGCAATAGGGTACGAGCAGTACTTC. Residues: CASSPQLAAIGYEQYF.

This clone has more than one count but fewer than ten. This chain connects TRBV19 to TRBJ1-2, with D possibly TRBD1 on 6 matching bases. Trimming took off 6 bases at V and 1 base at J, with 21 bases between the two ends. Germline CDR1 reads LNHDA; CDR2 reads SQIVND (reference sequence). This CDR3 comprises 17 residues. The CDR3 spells CASRSIRGGDYNYGYTF. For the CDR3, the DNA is TGTGCCAGTAGATCGATCAGGGGTGGGGATTATAACTATGGCTACACCTTC.

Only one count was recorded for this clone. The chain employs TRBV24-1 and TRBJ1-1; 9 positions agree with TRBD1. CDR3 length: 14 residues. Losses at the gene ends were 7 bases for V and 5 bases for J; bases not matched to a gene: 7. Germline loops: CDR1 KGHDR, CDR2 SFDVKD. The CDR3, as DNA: TGTGCCACCAGGACAGGGGGGGAAGATACTGAAGCTTTCTTT. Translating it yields CATRTGGEDTEAFF.

DNA for the CDR3: TGTGCCAGCGCCGGACTAGGGACAGATACGCAGTATTTT. Translating gives CASAGLGTDTQYF. This sequence joins TRBV6-5 and TRBJ2-3, with TRBD2 matching 7 bases. Per germline, CDR1 MNHEY and CDR2 SVGAGI. This CDR3 contains 13 residues. With 8 bases clipped from V and 3 bases from J, the junction kept 5 bases outside the gene matches.

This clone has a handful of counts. For the CDR3, the DNA is TGTGCCACCAGTGACCAGACAGGGGACTATGGCTACACCTTC. Protein sequence: CATSDQTGDYGYTF. The chain uses TRBV24-1 and TRBJ1-2; TRBD1 matches at 8 bases. The CDR3 loop spans 14 amino acids. Germline V gene sequence: CDR1 KGHDR, CDR2 SFDVKD. The J segment lost 3 bases and the V segment lost 4 bases, leaving 3 bases of the junction unmatched.

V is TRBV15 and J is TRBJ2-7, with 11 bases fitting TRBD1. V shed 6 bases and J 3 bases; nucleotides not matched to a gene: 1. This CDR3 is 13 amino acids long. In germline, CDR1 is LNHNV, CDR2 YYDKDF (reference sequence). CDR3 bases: TGTGCCACCAGTGGGACAGGGGGCTACGAGCAGTACTTC. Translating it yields CATSGTGGYEQYF.

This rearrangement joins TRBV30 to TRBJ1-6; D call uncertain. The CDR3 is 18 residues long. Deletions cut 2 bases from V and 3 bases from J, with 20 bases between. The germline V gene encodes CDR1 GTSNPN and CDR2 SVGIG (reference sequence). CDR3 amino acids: CAWSKARPKVYYNSPLHF. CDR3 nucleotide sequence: TGTGCCTGGAGTAAGGCCAGGCCCAAAGTCTACTATAATTCACCCCTCCACTTT. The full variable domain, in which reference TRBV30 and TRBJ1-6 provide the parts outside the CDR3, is SQTIHQWPATLVQPVGSPLSLECTVEGTSNPNLYWYRQAAGRGLQLLFYSVGIGQISSEVPQNLSASRPQDRQFILSSKKLLLSDSGFYLCAWSKARPKVYYNSPLHFGNGTRLTVT.

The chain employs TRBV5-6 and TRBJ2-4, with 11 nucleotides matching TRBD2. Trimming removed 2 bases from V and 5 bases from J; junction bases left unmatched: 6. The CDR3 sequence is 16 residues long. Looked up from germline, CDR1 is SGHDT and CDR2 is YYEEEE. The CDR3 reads CASSLAGTSGQNIQYF. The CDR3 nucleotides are TGTGCCAGCAGCTTAGCCGGGACTAGCGGTCAAAACATTCAGTACTTC.

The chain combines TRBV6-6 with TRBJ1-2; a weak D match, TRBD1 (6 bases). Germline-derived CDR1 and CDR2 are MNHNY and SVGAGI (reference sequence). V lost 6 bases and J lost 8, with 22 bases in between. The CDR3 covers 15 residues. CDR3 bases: TGTGCCAGCAGCTTTTTACCTCCAGGGGAAAAAGGCTACACCTTC. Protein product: CASSFLPPGEKGYTF.

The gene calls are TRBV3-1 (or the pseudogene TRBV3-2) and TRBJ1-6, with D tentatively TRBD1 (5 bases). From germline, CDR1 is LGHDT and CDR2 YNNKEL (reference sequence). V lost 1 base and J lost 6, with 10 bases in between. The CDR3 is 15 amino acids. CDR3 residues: CASSQVRVGNSPLHF. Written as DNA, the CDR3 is TGTGCCAGCAGCCAAGTCAGGGTGGGTAATTCACCCCTCCACTTT.

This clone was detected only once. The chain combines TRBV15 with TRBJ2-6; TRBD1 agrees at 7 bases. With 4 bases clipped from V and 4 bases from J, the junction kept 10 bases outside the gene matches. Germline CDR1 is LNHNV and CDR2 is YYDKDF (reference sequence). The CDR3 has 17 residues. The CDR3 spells CATSTDRALGGANVLTF. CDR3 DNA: TGTGCCACCAGCACTGACAGGGCCCTGGGGGGGGCCAACGTCCTGACTTTC.

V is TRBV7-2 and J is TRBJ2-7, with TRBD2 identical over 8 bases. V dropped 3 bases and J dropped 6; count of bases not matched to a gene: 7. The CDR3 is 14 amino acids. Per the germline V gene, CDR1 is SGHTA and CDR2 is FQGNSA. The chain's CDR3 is CASSFQREIVEQYF. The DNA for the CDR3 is TGTGCCAGCAGCTTCCAGCGGGAGATAGTCGAGCAGTACTTC.

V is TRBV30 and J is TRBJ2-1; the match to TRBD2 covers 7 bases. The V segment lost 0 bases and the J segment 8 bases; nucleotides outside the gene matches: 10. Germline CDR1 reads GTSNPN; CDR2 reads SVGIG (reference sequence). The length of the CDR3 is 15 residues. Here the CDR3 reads CAWSVGRGSTDEQFF. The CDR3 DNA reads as TGTGCCTGGAGTGTAGGGCGCGGGAGTACCGATGAGCAGTTCTTC.

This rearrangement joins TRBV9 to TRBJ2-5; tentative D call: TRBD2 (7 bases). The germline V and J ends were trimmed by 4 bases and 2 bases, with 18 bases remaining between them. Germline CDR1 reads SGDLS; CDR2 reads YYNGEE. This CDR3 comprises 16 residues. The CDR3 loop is CASSRRVGGGQETQYF. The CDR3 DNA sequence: TGTGCCAGCAGCCGTCGGGTGGGAGGGGGACAAGAGACCCAGTACTTC.

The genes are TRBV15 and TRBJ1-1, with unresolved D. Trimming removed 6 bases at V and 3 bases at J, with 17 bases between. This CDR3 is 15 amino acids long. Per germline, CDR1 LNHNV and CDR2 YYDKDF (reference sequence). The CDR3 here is CATSPPYAGYTEAFF. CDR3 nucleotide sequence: TGTGCCACCAGTCCCCCTTATGCGGGCTACACTGAAGCTTTCTTT.

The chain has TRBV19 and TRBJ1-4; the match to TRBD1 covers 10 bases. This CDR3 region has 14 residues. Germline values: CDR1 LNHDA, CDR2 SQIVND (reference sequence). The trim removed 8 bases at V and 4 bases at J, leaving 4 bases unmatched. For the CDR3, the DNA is TGTGCCAGTCGGACAGGGGGACTTAATGAAAAACTGTTTTTT. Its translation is CASRTGGLNEKLFF. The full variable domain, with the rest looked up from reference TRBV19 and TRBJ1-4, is DGGITQSPKYLFRKEGQNVTLSCEQNLNHDAMYWYRQDPGQGLRLIYYSQIVNDFQKGDIAEGYSVSREKKESFPLTVTSAQKNPTAFYLCASRTGGLNEKLFFGSGTQLSVL.

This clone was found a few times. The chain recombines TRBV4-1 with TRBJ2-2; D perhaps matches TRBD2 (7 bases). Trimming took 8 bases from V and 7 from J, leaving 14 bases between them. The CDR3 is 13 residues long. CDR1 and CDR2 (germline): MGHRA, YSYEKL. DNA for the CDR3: TGCGCCAGCGGGGAGGGGGACGACGGGGAGCTGTTTTTT. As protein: CASGEGDDGELFF.